A selection of T cell receptor beta chains follows, all from one sample in a study of blood T cell repertoires in COVID-19. Libraries were prepared by immunoSEQ multiplex PCR; TCRdb keeps only in-frame clonotypes and omits some of them. The sample records 100,000 or so clones, more than 75% being singletons. The sample consisted of peripheral blood. Receptors originate from a human donor in a cohort sampled during active COVID-19. Each CDR3 is given with its conserved first and last residue. The size entry is marked missing in some rows and otherwise reads once, few, many or a size class.

j_gene,abundance,v_gene,CDR3aa
TRBJ2-2,NA,TRBV25-1,CASSLPGQVEAGELFF
TRBJ1-3,NA,TRBV28,CASSLTSKRGIISGNTIYF
TRBJ2-7,once,TRBV28,CASSPQSGGAYEQYF
TRBJ2-5,NA,TRBV5-1,CASSFPPSGGSETQYF
TRBJ1-2,NA,TRBV23-1,CASGGDIIAYGYTF
TRBJ1-2,NA,TRBV6-5,CASGGQGDLSRGYTF
TRBJ2-2,NA,TRBV9,CASSLGMAGELFF
TRBJ1-1,few,TRBV5-1,CASSLTPGNTEAFF
TRBJ1-1,NA,TRBV9,CASRATGRWNTEAFF
TRBJ2-5,NA,TRBV5-4,CASRTDRFQETQYF
TRBJ1-5,few,TRBV6-5,CATIWGGEQPQHF
TRBJ2-2,NA,TRBV28,CASSLASGGAGELFF
TRBJ2-7,once,TRBV7-8,CASSLPRRDEQYF
TRBJ2-5,NA,TRBV18,CASSPGLRETQYF
TRBJ1-2,NA,TRBV28,CASSWWQGTTGYTF